The rows below give T cell receptor beta chains drawn from one sample of a study of cytomegalovirus exposure and HLA in healthy donors. Generated by immunoSEQ multiplex PCR, the TCRdb table keeps only in-frame clones and is missing some. This sample carries roughly 150,000 clones, around four fifths of them seen once, and the ten largest clones take roughly 1.3%. The specimen sequenced was PBMCs. The source of these receptors is a man aged 25-45 years in good health and CMV-seronegative. CDR3s include the opening cysteine and the closing phenylalanine or tryptophan. The D gene is left open where the match is weak. The size field is filled for only some rows; it gives once, few, many or a size class.

j_call | v_call | clone_size | d_call | cdr3_aa | cdr3_nt
TRBJ2-2 | TRBV27 | NA | TRBD1 | CASSRDRQATEVPGELFF | TGTGCCAGCAGCCGGGACAGGCAGGCGACGGAAGTCCCCGGGGAGCTGTTTTTT
TRBJ1-5 | TRBV7-2 | NA | NA | CASSLANGVQNQPQHF | TGTGCCAGCAGCTTAGCGAACGGGGTGCAGAATCAGCCCCAGCATTTT
TRBJ2-3 | TRBV7-2 | NA | TRBD1 | CASSSDRGSDTQYF | TGTGCCAGCAGCTCGGACAGGGGGTCCGATACGCAGTATTTT
TRBJ2-5 | TRBV10-3 | NA | TRBD1 | CAIGTGQETQYF | TGTGCCATCGGGACAGGACAAGAGACCCAGTACTTC
TRBJ1-5 | TRBV5-1 | NA | TRBD1 | CASRAGGMQPQHF | TGCGCCAGCAGGGCAGGGGGTATGCAGCCCCAGCATTTT
TRBJ2-3 | TRBV9 | NA | NA | CASSIMGTSTDTQYF | TGTGCCAGCAGCATTATGGGGACAAGCACAGATACGCAGTATTTT
TRBJ2-1 | TRBV7-9 | NA | TRBD2 | CASGGLADYNEQFF | TGTGCCAGCGGGGGACTAGCGGACTACAATGAGCAGTTCTTC
TRBJ1-5 | TRBV19 | NA | NA | CASSLWTEDLVQPQHF | TGTGCCAGTAGTTTATGGACAGAAGATTTAGTTCAGCCCCAGCATTTT
TRBJ2-7 | TRBV11-2 | NA | TRBD1 | CASSSLGQGGRDEQYF | TGTGCCAGCAGCTCATTGGGACAGGGGGGACGAGACGAGCAGTACTTC
TRBJ2-1 | TRBV27 | NA | TRBD1 | CASSPPGQGNEQFF | TGTGCCAGCAGTCCGCCGGGACAGGGCAATGAGCAGTTCTTC
TRBJ1-3 | TRBV2 | NA | NA | CASSDHARRGGNTIYF | TGTGCCAGCAGTGACCACGCCCGGAGGGGAGGAAACACCATATATTTT
TRBJ1-2 | TRBV18 | once | NA | CASSPYSGSDYGYTF | TGTGCCAGCTCACCGTACAGTGGTTCGGACTATGGCTACACCTTC
TRBJ1-1 | TRBV6-6 | NA | NA | CASSWEADEAFF | TGTGCCAGCAGCTGGGAGGCGGATGAAGCTTTCTTT
TRBJ2-7 | TRBV30 | NA | NA | CAWSAGGLAPQQYF | TGTGCCTGGTCGGCCGGGGGACTTGCCCCTCAGCAGTACTTC
TRBJ2-5 | TRBV5-6 | NA | TRBD2 | CASSLGLAGGETQYF | TGTGCCAGCAGCTTGGGACTAGCGGGAGGAGAGACCCAGTACTTC
TRBJ2-7 | TRBV11-2 | NA | TRBD2 | CASSPRGREGSYEQYF | TGTGCCAGCAGCCCGCGGGGGCGGGAGGGTTCCTACGAGCAGTACTTC
TRBJ2-7 | TRBV5-1 | NA | TRBD2 | CASSLEGLAGEQYF | TGCGCCAGCAGCTTGGAGGGTCTAGCGGGCGAGCAGTACTTC
TRBJ1-2 | TRBV27 | NA | TRBD1 | CASSLLGQGAYGYTF | TGTGCCAGCAGTTTATTGGGACAGGGGGCCTATGGCTACACCTTC
TRBJ1-2 | TRBV14 | NA | TRBD1 | CASSQSPGQGRGYTF | TGTGCCAGCAGCCAAAGCCCCGGACAGGGGAGAGGCTACACCTTC
TRBJ2-1 | TRBV11-2 | NA | NA | CASSSSGWENEQFF | TGTGCCAGCAGCAGCAGCGGATGGGAGAATGAGCAGTTCTTC
TRBJ2-7 | TRBV5-6 | NA | TRBD2 | CASSPHGGGRISF | TGTGCCAGCAGCCCCCACGGGGGGGGGCGTATCTCCTTC
TRBJ2-5 | TRBV7-2 | NA | NA | CASSSRQVLETQYF | TGTGCCAGCAGCTCAAGACAGGTTTTGGAGACCCAGTACTTC
TRBJ1-5 | TRBV10-3 | NA | TRBD1 | CAISESDRSGQPQHF | TGTGCCATCAGTGAGTCGGACAGGAGCGGACAGCCCCAGCATTTT
TRBJ1-4 | TRBV30 | NA | NA | CAWSVRRPEKLFF | TGTGCCTGGAGTGTACGCAGGCCTGAAAAACTGTTTTTT
TRBJ2-2 | TRBV5-1 | NA | TRBD2 | CASSQRGGDTGELFF | TGCGCCAGCAGTCAGCGGGGGGGGGACACCGGGGAGCTGTTTTTT
TRBJ2-7 | TRBV19 | NA | TRBD1 | CASSVDRGSSYEQYF | TGTGCCAGTAGTGTCGACAGGGGAAGCTCCTACGAGCAGTACTTC
TRBJ1-1 | TRBV4-3 | NA | NA | CASSQDTPGSPEAFF | TGCGCCAGCAGCCAAGATACCCCCGGGTCGCCTGAAGCTTTCTTT
TRBJ2-7 | TRBV11-1 | NA | NA | CASSLDRLTSYEQYF | TGTGCCAGCAGCTTAGATAGACTGACCTCCTACGAGCAGTACTTC
TRBJ2-5 | TRBV25-1 | NA | TRBD1 | CASSASGTGVIQETQYF | TGTGCCAGCAGTGCCTCCGGGACAGGGGTGATCCAAGAGACCCAGTACTTC
TRBJ1-5 | TRBV7-2 | once | NA | CASSLGTPRGAPQHF | TGTGCCAGCAGCTTAGGCACCCCGCGAGGAGCGCCCCAGCATTTT
TRBJ2-3 | TRBV7-6 | NA | NA | CASSDGWADTQYF | TGTGCCAGCAGCGACGGGTGGGCAGATACGCAGTATTTT
TRBJ2-5 | TRBV6-6 | few | NA | CASRPQGLTPETQYF | TGTGCCAGCAGGCCCCAGGGGCTGACCCCAGAGACCCAGTACTTC
TRBJ2-1 | TRBV19 | NA | NA | CASSRAESSYNEQFF | TGTGCCAGTAGTAGGGCAGAGAGCTCCTACAATGAGCAGTTCTTC
TRBJ2-5 | TRBV5-1 | NA | TRBD2 | CASSWETSGRVETQYF | TGCGCCAGCAGCTGGGAGACTAGCGGGAGGGTCGAGACCCAGTACTTC
TRBJ2-7 | TRBV5-1 | NA | TRBD1 | CASSSTGASYEQYF | TGCGCCAGCAGCTCGACAGGGGCCTCCTACGAGCAGTACTTC
TRBJ2-5 | TRBV5-1 | NA | TRBD2 | CASSLAWTSGGQETQYF | TGCGCCAGCAGCTTGGCCTGGACTAGCGGGGGCCAAGAGACCCAGTACTTC